This T cell receptor beta chain stems from a study of shared clonotypes between healthy human individuals. CDR3 length: 14 amino acids. Germline values: CDR1 WSHSY, CDR2 SAAADI. The V gene lost 2 bases and the J gene lost 6 bases, with 10 bases spanning the gap. CD45RA+ naive and CD45RA-negative memory subsets were separated from CD4+ cells. For every subset, genomic DNA was evenly distributed across several immunoSEQ plates. Using immunoSEQ multiplex PCR, the repertoire was profiled, and TCRdb retains in-frame clones only, with some absent. The sample includes approximately 2.3 million clones, more than 80% seen only once; the top ten take around 0.4%.

The TCR sequence derives from a young man in good health. Some clones in this sample may be carry-over from other donors' samples. The sequenced material came from naive CD4+ T cells from PBMCs. Regarding subset: CD45RA+ positively selected. The V call is TRBV10-2, the J call TRBJ1-4; D call uncertain. In nucleotides, the CDR3 is TGCGCCAGCAGTGAGGCGGGTTGGGATGAAAAACTGTTTTTT. Translating it yields CASSEAGWDEKLFF.